This T cell receptor (beta chain) emerged from a study of tumor-infiltrating lymphocytes in primary liver carcinoma. Unsorted bulk tissue of about 20-32 mg yielded co-extracted RNA and DNA. The CDR3 length is 12 residues. Germline V gene data show CDR1 as MNHEY and CDR2 as SVGAGI. Study-wide results and limits: Significantly larger top-250-clone fractions were found in tumors than in blood (p = 0.039).

This clonotype occurred once. No antigen is known for it. The junction does not match germline at one end; this may be a read error. TCR beta cDNA was reverse-transcribed from around 0.55 ug of total RNA. The reaction used a constant-region primer and ProtoScript II reverse transcriptase. Nested multiplex PCR, run for three rounds with slightly modified ARM-PCR, yielded TCR beta libraries. Running about 11 cycles apiece, the first two PCR rounds relied on TRBV1-TRBV30 forward primers together with a C-beta reverse primer. TCRdb ran MiXCR on the multiplex PCR reads and lists one entry per CDR3 protein. This sample carries 35,000 to 45,000 distinct CDR3 sequences, roughly 73% of them seen once, and the ten largest clones take over 30%.

Sample: tumor-adjacent normal liver tissue. The receptor comes from a woman in her twenties or thirties with primary liver carcinoma and hepatitis B virus infection. This chain uses TRBV6-5 with TRBJ1-2; 7 bases line up with TRBD1. CDR3 coding DNA: TGTGTCAGCGGTTACAGGGGAGATGGCTACACCTTC. The encoded protein is CVSGYRGDGYTF.